Listed below are T cell receptor beta chains from one sample, sequenced in a study of T cell responses to AZD1222 COVID-19 vaccine. Produced via immunoSEQ multiplex PCR; TCRdb's table is partial and in-frame only. The data hold approximately 70,000 clones, with around 84% observed a single time. The material was peripheral blood, obtained on day 0 of AZD1222 vaccination. These receptors originate from an adult in good health. CDR3s include the opening cysteine and the closing phenylalanine or tryptophan. A D gene is named only where the DNA matches it firmly. Expanded clones are given a class, and other clones once, few, many or no size at all.

cdr3_aa: CASSLVLGTYNEQFF; cdr3_nt: TGTGCCAGCAGCTTAGTTCTAGGAACCTACAATGAGCAGTTCTTC; clone_size: .; j_call: TRBJ2-1; d_call: .; v_call: TRBV7-2
cdr3_aa: CACSSLAGVIYEQYF; cdr3_nt: TGTGCCTGCAGTAGCCTAGCGGGAGTGATCTACGAGCAGTACTTC; clone_size: once; j_call: TRBJ2-7; d_call: TRBD2; v_call: TRBV30
cdr3_aa: CASSQVPSGIPYGYTF; cdr3_nt: TGTGCCAGCAGCCAAGTACCTTCGGGGATTCCTTATGGCTACACCTTC; clone_size: few; j_call: TRBJ1-2; d_call: .; v_call: TRBV4-2
cdr3_aa: CASTAGNTIYF; cdr3_nt: TGTGCCAGTACAGCCGGAAACACCATATATTTT; clone_size: once; j_call: TRBJ1-3; d_call: .; v_call: TRBV19
cdr3_aa: CATRRGNTDTQYF; cdr3_nt: TGTGCCACCCGCCGGGGGAACACAGATACGCAGTATTTT; clone_size: .; j_call: TRBJ2-3; d_call: .; v_call: TRBV6-5
cdr3_aa: CASSSLYQETQYF; cdr3_nt: TGCGCCAGCAGCTCGCTTTACCAAGAGACCCAGTACTTC; clone_size: .; j_call: TRBJ2-5; d_call: .; v_call: TRBV5-1
cdr3_aa: CASSPGGYEQYF; cdr3_nt: TGTGCCAGCAGCCCCGGGGGGTACGAGCAGTACTTC; clone_size: .; j_call: TRBJ2-7; d_call: TRBD2; v_call: TRBV7-9
cdr3_aa: CASGEGYTDTQYF; cdr3_nt: TGTGCCAGCGGGGAAGGTTACACAGATACGCAGTATTTT; clone_size: .; j_call: TRBJ2-3; d_call: .; v_call: TRBV5-5
cdr3_aa: CASSQVRGNEKLFF; cdr3_nt: TGTGCCAGCAGCCAAGTGAGGGGTAATGAAAAACTGTTTTTT; clone_size: .; j_call: TRBJ1-4; d_call: .; v_call: TRBV14
cdr3_aa: CATGNAGPVAFF; cdr3_nt: TGTGCCACCGGTAACGCGGGCCCCGTAGCTTTCTTT; clone_size: few; j_call: TRBJ1-1; d_call: .; v_call: TRBV7-2
cdr3_aa: CASSLYGDYGYTF; cdr3_nt: TGTGCCAGCAGCTTGTATGGGGACTATGGCTACACCTTC; clone_size: .; j_call: TRBJ1-2; d_call: .; v_call: TRBV11-2
cdr3_aa: CASGFLQGGYNSPLHF; cdr3_nt: TGTGCTAGTGGTTTTCTCCAGGGAGGCTATAATTCACCCCTCCACTTT; clone_size: .; j_call: TRBJ1-6; d_call: .; v_call: TRBV12-5
cdr3_aa: CASAPGGSYNSPLHF; cdr3_nt: TGTGCTAGTGCTCCGGGGGGGTCCTATAATTCACCCCTCCACTTT; clone_size: once; j_call: TRBJ1-6; d_call: .; v_call: TRBV12-5
cdr3_aa: CASSNPMEGKESYTF; cdr3_nt: TGTGCCAGCAGTAACCCGATGGAGGGGAAAGAGAGCTACACCTTC; clone_size: .; j_call: TRBJ1-2; d_call: .; v_call: TRBV6-6
cdr3_aa: CSVPWGFDEQYF; cdr3_nt: TGCAGCGTCCCTTGGGGATTCGACGAGCAGTACTTC; clone_size: .; j_call: TRBJ2-7; d_call: .; v_call: TRBV29-1
cdr3_aa: CASSLYYDEQFF; cdr3_nt: TGTGCCAGCAGCTTATACTACGATGAGCAGTTCTTC; clone_size: .; j_call: TRBJ2-1; d_call: .; v_call: TRBV7-2
cdr3_aa: CASSKGGTGELFF; cdr3_nt: TGTGCCAGCAGTAAAGGGGGGACCGGGGAGCTGTTTTTT; clone_size: .; j_call: TRBJ2-2; d_call: .; v_call: TRBV6-4
cdr3_aa: CASSWSGLLWDEQYF; cdr3_nt: TGCGCCAGCAGCTGGTCGGGACTCCTCTGGGACGAGCAGTACTTC; clone_size: .; j_call: TRBJ2-7; d_call: .; v_call: TRBV5-1
cdr3_aa: CASAHGGGEKLFF; cdr3_nt: TGTGCCAGCGCGCATGGAGGAGGCGAAAAACTGTTTTTT; clone_size: .; j_call: TRBJ1-4; d_call: .; v_call: TRBV18
cdr3_aa: CASSLEGLAEDEQFF; cdr3_nt: TGCGCCAGCAGCTTGGAGGGACTAGCTGAGGATGAGCAGTTCTTC; clone_size: .; j_call: TRBJ2-1; d_call: TRBD2; v_call: TRBV5-1
cdr3_aa: CASSLTDRDGYTF; cdr3_nt: TGCGCCAGCAGCCTTACAGACAGGGATGGCTACACCTTC; clone_size: .; j_call: TRBJ1-2; d_call: TRBD1; v_call: TRBV5-1
cdr3_aa: CAWSRRGRDTIYF; cdr3_nt: TGTGCCTGGAGTCGGAGGGGCCGGGACACCATATATTTT; clone_size: .; j_call: TRBJ1-3; d_call: .; v_call: TRBV30
cdr3_aa: CASSSTGGAGTGELFF; cdr3_nt: TGTGCCAGCAGCTCGACAGGGGGCGCGGGTACCGGGGAGCTGTTTTTT; clone_size: .; j_call: TRBJ2-2; d_call: TRBD1; v_call: TRBV7-3
cdr3_aa: CASSQGASYTF; cdr3_nt: TGTGCCAGCAGCCAAGGGGCGAGCTACACCTTC; clone_size: .; j_call: TRBJ1-2; d_call: .; v_call: TRBV3-1/TRBV3-2
cdr3_aa: CASSRTGEDGYTF; cdr3_nt: TGTGCCAGCAGCCGGACAGGGGAGGATGGCTACACCTTC; clone_size: .; j_call: TRBJ1-2; d_call: TRBD1; v_call: TRBV4-2
cdr3_aa: CASSGSGGELQETQYF; cdr3_nt: TGTGCCAGCAGCGGTTCAGGGGGCGAGCTTCAAGAGACCCAGTACTTC; clone_size: once; j_call: TRBJ2-5; d_call: TRBD1; v_call: TRBV9
cdr3_aa: CASSWTSGSRVGEYF; cdr3_nt: TGCGCCAGCAGCTGGACTAGCGGGAGTCGGGTCGGGGAGTACTTC; clone_size: .; j_call: TRBJ2-7; d_call: TRBD2; v_call: TRBV5-1
cdr3_aa: CASSRDRGRRNTEAFF; cdr3_nt: TGTGCCAGCAGCCGGGACAGGGGGCGCAGGAACACTGAAGCTTTCTTT; clone_size: .; j_call: TRBJ1-1; d_call: TRBD1; v_call: TRBV28
cdr3_aa: CASSYPGGVEPQHF; cdr3_nt: TGTGCCAGCAGTTACCCCGGGGGGGTAGAGCCCCAGCATTTT; clone_size: few; j_call: TRBJ1-5; d_call: .; v_call: TRBV6-5
cdr3_aa: CASSQEYRSLYNEQFF; cdr3_nt: TGTGCCAGCAGCCAAGAATACAGGTCCCTCTACAATGAGCAGTTCTTC; clone_size: .; j_call: TRBJ2-1; d_call: .; v_call: TRBV4-2
cdr3_aa: CASSKHGGYEQFF; cdr3_nt: TGTGCCAGCAGCAAACACGGGGGCTATGAGCAGTTCTTC; clone_size: .; j_call: TRBJ2-1; d_call: .; v_call: TRBV12-3/TRBV12-4
cdr3_aa: CASGSINRGTYEQYF; cdr3_nt: TGTGCTAGTGGTTCCATTAACAGGGGGACCTACGAGCAGTACTTC; clone_size: .; j_call: TRBJ2-7; d_call: TRBD1; v_call: TRBV12-5
cdr3_aa: CASSPAFFGDTEAFF; cdr3_nt: TGTGCCAGCTCACCCGCGTTTTTTGGGGATACTGAAGCTTTCTTT; clone_size: .; j_call: TRBJ1-1; d_call: .; v_call: TRBV18
cdr3_aa: CASSIEVLYGYTF; cdr3_nt: TGTGCCAGTAGTATTGAAGTTTTATATGGCTACACCTTC; clone_size: .; j_call: TRBJ1-2; d_call: .; v_call: TRBV19
cdr3_aa: CASNQGSYGYTF; cdr3_nt: TGTGCCAGCAACCAGGGAAGTTATGGCTACACCTTC; clone_size: .; j_call: TRBJ1-2; d_call: .; v_call: TRBV28
cdr3_aa: CASSQGGPSGAFF; cdr3_nt: TGCGCCAGCAGCCAAGGGGGACCCTCTGGGGCTTTCTTT; clone_size: .; j_call: TRBJ1-1; d_call: .; v_call: TRBV4-1
cdr3_aa: CASSRGPGQTNQPQHF; cdr3_nt: TGTGCCAGCAGCCGCGGACCGGGACAGACAAATCAGCCCCAGCATTTT; clone_size: .; j_call: TRBJ1-5; d_call: TRBD1; v_call: TRBV5-6
cdr3_aa: CASSWTGGGETQYF; cdr3_nt: TGTGCCAGCAGCTGGACAGGGGGCGGGGAGACCCAGTACTTC; clone_size: .; j_call: TRBJ2-5; d_call: TRBD1; v_call: TRBV5-5
cdr3_aa: CASSKSGVAQHF; cdr3_nt: TGTGCCAGCTCTAAGTCGGGGGTGGCCCAGCATTTT; clone_size: .; j_call: TRBJ1-5; d_call: .; v_call: TRBV7-9
cdr3_aa: CASSAARDRVNEQFF; cdr3_nt: TGTGCCAGCAGCGCCGCCAGGGACCGGGTCAATGAGCAGTTCTTC; clone_size: .; j_call: TRBJ2-1; d_call: .; v_call: TRBV5-5
cdr3_aa: CASSVMLGNEAFF; cdr3_nt: TGCGCCAGCAGTGTTATGTTGGGTAATGAAGCTTTCTTT; clone_size: .; j_call: TRBJ1-1; d_call: .; v_call: TRBV10-1
cdr3_aa: CASSQGGTTGELFF; cdr3_nt: TGTGCCAGCAGCCAAGGGGGGACAACCGGGGAGCTGTTTTTT; clone_size: .; j_call: TRBJ2-2; d_call: .; v_call: TRBV3-1/TRBV3-2
cdr3_aa: CSAGSLNNYGYTF; cdr3_nt: TGCAGCGCTGGGAGCTTAAACAACTATGGCTACACCTTC; clone_size: .; j_call: TRBJ1-2; d_call: .; v_call: TRBV29-1
cdr3_aa: CASSSFAGELFF; cdr3_nt: TGTGCCAGCAGTTCTTTCGCCGGGGAGCTGTTTTTT; clone_size: .; j_call: TRBJ2-2; d_call: .; v_call: TRBV27
cdr3_aa: CASSTNQYLAFF; cdr3_nt: TGTGCCAGTAGTACCAATCAGTATTTAGCTTTCTTT; clone_size: .; j_call: TRBJ1-1; d_call: .; v_call: TRBV19